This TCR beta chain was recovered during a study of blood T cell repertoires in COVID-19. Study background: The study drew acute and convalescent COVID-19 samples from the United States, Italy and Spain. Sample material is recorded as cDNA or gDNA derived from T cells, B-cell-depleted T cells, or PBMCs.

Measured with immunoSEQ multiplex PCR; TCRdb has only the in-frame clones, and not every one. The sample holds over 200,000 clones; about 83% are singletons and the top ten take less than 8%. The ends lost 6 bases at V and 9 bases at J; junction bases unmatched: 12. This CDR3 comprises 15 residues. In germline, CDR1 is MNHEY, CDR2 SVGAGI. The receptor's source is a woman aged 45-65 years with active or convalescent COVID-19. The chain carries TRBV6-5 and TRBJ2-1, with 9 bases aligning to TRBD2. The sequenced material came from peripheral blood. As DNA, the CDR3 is TGTGCCAGCAGCCCCCCCGGGACTAGCCTAGGTGAGCAGTTCTTC. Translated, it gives CASSPPGTSLGEQFF.